This T cell receptor (beta chain) was profiled in a study of T cells in Graves' hyperthyroidism and ophthalmopathy. Study-level background: Peripheral blood was drawn at first diagnosis, prior to all treatment. General observations from the study: Most thyroid clonotypes expanded above 0.001 appeared in blood too.

This clonotype was seen repeatedly, ten times or more. Its antigen is undetermined. This may be a read error: a much more frequent sequence differs by one nucleotide. This CDR3 region has 13 residues. Germline V CDR1 and CDR2: MNHNS, SASEGT. V was clipped by 5 bases and J by 2 bases, with 10 bases between them. Regions amplified from RNA transcripts were the TCR beta CDR3 regions. During a first-round RT-PCR of the TCR CDR3, the HTBI primer set was used. TCRdb re-called the multiplex PCR reads through MiXCR, storing one row per CDR3 protein. Among about 280,000 distinct CDR3 sequences listed, 25% were seen once. Those with hyperthyroidism were 18 to 65 years old, newly diagnosed, and ill for under 2 months. Blood was sampled at initial diagnosis of hyperthyroidism, prior to onset of any ophthalmopathy symptoms.

The chain carries TRBV6-1 and TRBJ2-7; unclear D gene. The receptor comes from a man aged 35 to 55 with Graves' hyperthyroidism that later progressed to Graves' ophthalmopathy. The material sequenced was blood. The CDR3 region is CASSKQQTYEQYF. Here the CDR3 DNA reads TGTGCCAGCAGTAAACAACAAACCTACGAGCAGTACTTC.